A selection of T cell receptor beta chains follows, all from one sample in a study of cytomegalovirus exposure and HLA in healthy donors. Measured with immunoSEQ multiplex PCR; TCRdb has only the in-frame clones, and not every one. The profile shows around 140,000 clones, approximately 94% of them singletons. The sample consisted of PBMCs. All receptors derive from a young man in good health and CMV-seropositive. CDR3s include the opening cysteine and the closing phenylalanine or tryptophan. The D gene is left open where the match is weak. Only part of the rows carry a size: once, few, many, or a class if the clone is expanded.

.,.,TRBV28,TRBJ1-1,CASSPLHLYEAFF,TGTGCCAGCAGCCCACTTCACCTCTACGAAGCTTTCTTT
.,.,TRBV9,TRBJ2-5,CASSVGVLDQETQYF,TGTGCCAGCAGCGTAGGGGTACTAGATCAAGAGACCCAGTACTTC
TRBD1,.,TRBV29-1,TRBJ2-5,CSVKRGQQETQYF,TGCAGCGTAAAAAGGGGGCAGCAAGAGACCCAGTACTTC
.,.,TRBV7-9,TRBJ2-2,CASSLGQGDTGELFF,TGTGCCAGCAGCTTAGGGCAGGGTGACACCGGGGAGCTGTTTTTT
TRBD2,.,TRBV6-4,TRBJ2-3,CASREGLTDTQYF,TGTGCCAGCCGGGAGGGCCTCACAGATACGCAGTATTTT
.,once,TRBV2,TRBJ2-7,CASRWGDSYISYEQYF,TGTGCCAGCAGATGGGGGGACTCGTATATTTCCTACGAGCAGTACTTC
TRBD1,.,TRBV18,TRBJ2-3,CASSPDRGRGADTQYF,TGTGCCAGCTCACCCGACAGGGGGCGCGGGGCAGATACGCAGTATTTT
.,.,TRBV5-4,TRBJ1-2,CASSFYYGYTF,TGTGCCAGCAGCTTCTACTATGGCTACACCTTC
TRBD1,once,TRBV27,TRBJ1-5,CASTARDSGESNQPQHF,TGTGCCAGCACCGCCCGGGACAGCGGCGAGAGCAATCAGCCCCAGCATTTT
.,.,TRBV5-1,TRBJ1-1,CASSWRMNTEAFF,TGCGCCAGCAGCTGGCGGATGAACACTGAAGCTTTCTTT
TRBD1,.,TRBV5-8,TRBJ2-7,CASSFPELGQGENYEQYF,TGTGCCAGCAGCTTCCCCGAATTGGGACAGGGGGAAAACTACGAGCAGTACTTC
.,.,TRBV13,TRBJ2-3,CASSLRRPGEDTQYF,TGTGCCAGCAGCTTAAGGCGGCCCGGGGAAGATACGCAGTATTTT
TRBD1,.,TRBV28,TRBJ1-2,CASSLQTGGFTGYTF,TGTGCCAGCAGTTTACAGACAGGGGGCTTTACTGGCTACACCTTC
TRBD2,.,TRBV7-2,TRBJ2-5,CASSFQLAAQETQYF,TGTGCCAGCAGCTTCCAACTAGCGGCTCAAGAGACCCAGTACTTC
TRBD2,.,TRBV7-2,TRBJ2-7,CASTTGTSGTYEQYF,TGTGCCAGCACCACTGGCACTAGCGGGACCTACGAGCAGTACTTC
TRBD2,.,TRBV5-1,TRBJ2-1,CASSLGVASGAYNEQFF,TGCGCCAGCAGCTTGGGGGTAGCTAGCGGAGCCTACAATGAGCAGTTCTTC
TRBD1,.,TRBV9,TRBJ2-7,CASSEAGTGAYEQYF,TGTGCCAGCAGCGAGGCCGGGACAGGGGCTTACGAGCAGTACTTC
.,.,TRBV4-2,TRBJ2-1,CASSQEPTAGYNEQFF,TGTGCCAGCAGCCAAGAACCCACAGCGGGCTACAATGAGCAGTTCTTC
.,.,TRBV7-8,TRBJ1-5,CASSLFSGDNQPQHF,TGTGCCAGCAGCTTATTTTCCGGAGACAATCAGCCCCAGCATTTT
.,.,TRBV6-1,TRBJ2-1,CASSDAGIDNEQFF,TGTGCCAGCAGTGATGCGGGGATAGACAATGAGCAGTTCTTC
.,once,TRBV2,TRBJ2-7,CASSRGTASYEQYF,TGTGCCAGCAGCCGCGGGACAGCCTCCTACGAGCAGTACTTC
.,.,TRBV30,TRBJ1-5,CAWTVQEDQPQHF,TGTGCCTGGACGGTTCAAGAAGATCAGCCCCAGCATTTT
.,.,TRBV5-4,TRBJ2-1,CASSLGGRGEKSYNEQFF,TGTGCCAGCAGCTTGGGGGGCCGCGGTGAGAAGTCCTACAATGAGCAGTTCTTC
.,.,TRBV19,TRBJ1-4,CASSGSPATNEKLFF,TGTGCCAGTAGTGGCTCACCCGCAACTAATGAAAAACTGTTTTTT
.,.,TRBV5-1,TRBJ1-2,CASRGRNNYGYTF,TGCGCCAGCAGAGGCAGGAATAACTATGGCTACACCTTC
TRBD1,.,TRBV2,TRBJ2-4,CASSDRGRLAKNIQYF,TGTGCCAGCAGTGATAGGGGGCGTCTAGCCAAAAACATTCAGTACTTC
.,.,TRBV27,TRBJ2-3,CASSLKGGLELTDTQYF,TGTGCCAGCAGTCTTAAGGGAGGCCTAGAACTCACAGATACGCAGTATTTT
TRBD2,.,TRBV7-9,TRBJ2-2,CASSSSGINTGELFF,TGTGCCAGCAGCTCTAGCGGGATTAACACCGGGGAGCTGTTTTTT
.,once,TRBV28,TRBJ1-1,CASKVQGPEAFF,TGTGCCAGCAAGGTACAGGGTCCTGAAGCTTTCTTT
TRBD1,.,TRBV11-2,TRBJ2-7,CASSFLTGKYEQYF,TGTGCCAGCAGCTTCTTGACAGGGAAGTACGAGCAGTACTTC
.,.,TRBV11-1,TRBJ2-2,CASSLAGTHTGELFF,TGTGCCAGCAGCTTAGCGGGCACCCACACCGGGGAGCTGTTTTTT
TRBD1,.,TRBV11-2,TRBJ1-2,CASSTPTGTGDFGYTF,TGTGCCAGCAGCACCCCAACCGGGACAGGGGACTTTGGCTACACCTTC
.,.,TRBV12-5,TRBJ2-2,CASGSLFSGELFF,TGTGCTAGTGGTTCTCTCTTCTCCGGGGAGCTGTTTTTT
.,.,TRBV4-1,TRBJ2-3,CASSQVRAFSTDTQYF,TGCGCCAGCAGCCAAGTGCGGGCCTTCAGCACAGATACGCAGTATTTT
.,.,TRBV5-4,TRBJ1-2,CASSLFGRDYGYTF,TGTGCCAGCAGCTTGTTCGGTCGGGACTATGGCTACACCTTC
TRBD1,.,TRBV6-6,TRBJ1-2,CASVRGQGGYGYTF,TGTGCCAGCGTGAGGGGACAGGGAGGCTATGGCTACACCTTC
.,.,TRBV28,TRBJ2-7,CASLQGSHEQYF,TGTGCCAGTCTACAGGGTTCCCACGAGCAGTACTTC
TRBD1,.,TRBV4-1,TRBJ1-1,CASSRGQGLDTEAFF,TGCGCCAGCAGCCGCGGACAGGGGTTGGACACTGAAGCTTTCTTT
TRBD1,.,TRBV28,TRBJ2-1,CASRTGTGDYNEQFF,TGTGCCAGCAGGACCGGGACAGGGGATTACAATGAGCAGTTCTTC
.,.,TRBV6-1,TRBJ2-3,CASSGPRRSGPLEADTQYF,TGTGCCAGCAGTGGCCCCAGGCGTAGCGGCCCCCTTGAGGCAGATACGCAGTATTTT
.,.,TRBV19,TRBJ1-1,CASSAPLRTEAFF,TGTGCCAGTAGTGCGCCCCTGCGCACTGAAGCTTTCTTT
.,.,TRBV27,TRBJ2-7,CASSSSYEQYF,TGTGCCAGCTCCTCTTCCTACGAGCAGTACTTC
TRBD2,.,TRBV9,TRBJ2-7,CASSVRGTSGEQYF,TGTGCCAGCAGCGTTAGGGGGACTAGCGGCGAGCAGTACTTC
.,.,TRBV6-5,TRBJ1-2,CASTPIIGGTYGYTF,TGTGCCAGCACTCCTATAATAGGGGGAACCTATGGCTACACCTTC
.,.,TRBV13,TRBJ2-7,CASSFDRAYEQYF,TGTGCCAGCAGTTTCGACCGGGCCTACGAGCAGTACTTC
.,.,TRBV20-1,TRBJ2-1,CSASRGLSKFF,TGCAGTGCCAGTAGAGGGCTGAGTAAGTTCTTC
.,.,TRBV5-5,TRBJ1-5,CASSLVLGEPQHF,TGTGCCAGCAGCTTGGTCCTTGGAGAGCCCCAGCATTTT
.,.,TRBV7-8,TRBJ1-1,CASSSEGGAMNTEAFF,TGTGCCAGCAGCTCCGAAGGGGGGGCGATGAACACTGAAGCTTTCTTT
TRBD2,.,TRBV19,TRBJ2-7,CASSSPPTSAGYEQYF,TGTGCCAGTAGTAGCCCCCCGACTAGCGCCGGCTACGAGCAGTACTTC
.,.,TRBV19,TRBJ2-3,CASSMISEDTQYF,TGTGCCAGTAGTATGATTAGTGAAGATACGCAGTATTTT
.,.,TRBV15,TRBJ2-3,CATSRERSSTDTQYF,TGTGCCACCAGCAGGGAGAGATCTAGCACAGATACGCAGTATTTT
TRBD1,.,TRBV18,TRBJ1-1,CASSRDKGATEAFF,TGTGCCAGCTCACGGGACAAGGGGGCCACTGAAGCTTTCTTT
TRBD2,.,TRBV5-1,TRBJ2-7,CASSWASGGSYEQYF,TGCGCCAGCAGTTGGGCTAGCGGGGGCTCCTACGAGCAGTACTTC
TRBD2,.,TRBV30,TRBJ2-1,CAWSSGGGLGEQFF,TGTGCCTGGAGTTCTGGCGGGGGGCTGGGTGAGCAGTTCTTC
.,.,TRBV7-8,TRBJ2-1,CASSSGLEQFF,TGTGCCAGCAGCTCTGGACTGGAGCAGTTCTTC
.,.,TRBV28,TRBJ1-1,CASSPDTVVEAFF,TGTGCCAGCAGTCCTGATACAGTGGTTGAAGCTTTCTTT
.,.,TRBV28,TRBJ1-5,CASRGGYSNQPQHF,TGTGCCAGCAGAGGAGGTTATAGCAATCAGCCCCAGCATTTT